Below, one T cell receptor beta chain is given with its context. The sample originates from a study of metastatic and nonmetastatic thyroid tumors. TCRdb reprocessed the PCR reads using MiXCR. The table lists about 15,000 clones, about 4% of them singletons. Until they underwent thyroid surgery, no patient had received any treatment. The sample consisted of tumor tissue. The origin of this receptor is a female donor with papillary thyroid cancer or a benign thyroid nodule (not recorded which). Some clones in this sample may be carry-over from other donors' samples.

The CDR3 spells CASRGPAHEAFF. The CDR3, as DNA: TGTGCCAGCAGGGGGCCTGCACATGAAGCTTTCTTT. The chain carries TRBV27 and TRBJ1-1, with TRBD1 as a possible D gene (5 bases). The V end lost 6 bases, the J end lost 7 bases, and 12 bases lay between the germline ends. The length of the CDR3 is 12 residues. Germline loops: CDR1 MNHEY, CDR2 SMNVEV (reference sequence).